A selection of T cell receptor beta chains follows, all from one sample in a study of cytomegalovirus exposure and HLA in healthy donors. Generated by immunoSEQ multiplex PCR, the TCRdb table keeps only in-frame clones and is missing some. The repertoire includes 100,000 to 150,000 clones, approximately 89% of them detected once, and about 1.1% sits in the top ten. The sample comprised PBMCs. The receptors stem from a woman aged 18-29 years in good health and CMV-seronegative. The CDR3 runs from the conserved cysteine through the conserved F or W. D genes are given only for firm matches.

-	TRBV6-5	TRBJ1-6	CASSYSDSYNSPLHF
-	TRBV9	TRBJ1-2	CASSVHRGEGSYGYTF
TRBD1	TRBV15	TRBJ2-3	CATSRPPDRGNTQYF
TRBD1	TRBV13	TRBJ1-5	CASSLDRGVIPQHF
TRBD1	TRBV28	TRBJ1-2	CASSRDRGSYGYTF
TRBD1	TRBV2	TRBJ1-1	CASSVQGGNTEAFF
-	TRBV15	TRBJ2-2	CATTPGSKGGELFF
TRBD1	TRBV5-6	TRBJ1-6	CASSWLTGWDSPLHF
-	TRBV5-6	TRBJ1-3	CASSLGPYSGNTIYF
TRBD1	TRBV28	TRBJ2-7	CASSFGDRVREQYF
TRBD2	TRBV4-2	TRBJ2-7	CASSQGLAGGYEQYF
-	TRBV30	TRBJ2-7	CAWSVNNVEQYF